Listed here are 8 T cell receptor beta chains from one sample, sequenced in a study of blood T cells in healthy people across ages. Then a second PCR, running about 6 to 12 cycles, was carried out with a sample-barcoded 5' primer and a J-beta primer mix. TCRdb ran MiXCR on the 5' RACE reads and lists one entry per CDR3 protein. Among around 790,000 distinct CDR3 sequences listed, around 45% were seen once. Sequencing was performed on blood. All receptors come from a man aged 60 to 69 in good health.

This clonotype was observed many times. A read error may produce the germline difference seen at one junction end. The chain combines TRBV7-7 with TRBJ2-7; perhaps TRBD1 as D (6 bases). The germline gives CDR1 SSHAT, CDR2 FNYEAQ (reference sequence). The CDR3 length is 14 residues. The CDR3 loop is CASSLYQGTYEQYF. The CDR3 DNA reads TGTGCTAGCAGCTTATATCAGGGGACCTACGAGCAGTACTTC.

Worth noting for this clonotype: Its ends do not fully match the called genes, so a read error is possible. The CDR3 DNA reads as TGTGCCTGCAGCTTAACAGGCGCCGTGCAAGAGACCCAGTACTTC. Amino acid sequence: CACSLTGAVQETQYF. V is TRBV11-2 and J is TRBJ2-5; weak D call: TRBD1 (5 bases). Germline V lookup: CDR1 SGHAT, CDR2 FQNNGV. CDR3 length equals 15 residues.

The V and J genes are TRBV27 and TRBJ2-1; perhaps TRBD1 as D (5 bases). Trimming took off 10 bases at V and 0 bases at J, with 16 bases between the two ends. This CDR3 contains 15 residues. Germline values: CDR1 MNHEY, CDR2 SMNVEV (reference sequence). CDR3 nucleotide sequence: TGTGCCACCTTAGGGGCGTACAGCTCCTACAATGAGCAGTTCTTC. The encoded protein is CATLGAYSSYNEQFF.

This clonotype was counted a single time. V usage is TRBV24-1 and J usage is TRBJ1-5, with TRBD1 identical over 10 bases. This CDR3 has 16 amino acids. Germline V gene sequence: CDR1 KGHDR, CDR2 SFDVKD. V lost 4 bases, J lost 3 bases, and 5 bases stayed unmatched. CDR3: CATSETGTGDNQPQHF. CDR3 in DNA: TGTGCCACCAGTGAAACCGGGACAGGGGACAATCAGCCCCAGCATTTT.

A word on this clonotype: This may be a read error: a much more frequent sequence differs by one nucleotide. The chain combines TRBV4-3 with TRBJ1-2; a weak D match, TRBD1 (6 bases). Looked up from germline, CDR1 is LGHNA and CDR2 is YSLEER. This CDR3 is 12 amino acids long. The CDR3 DNA sequence: TGCGCCAGCAGCGCGGGGGGCTATGGCTACGCCTTC. This codes for CASSAGGYGYAF.

This sequence joins TRBV6-6 and TRBJ2-3; TRBD2 aligns across 16 bases. Germline V gives CDR1 MNHNY, CDR2 SVGAGI (reference sequence). J gave up 4 bases and V 5 bases, and 0 bases lay outside the gene matches. The CDR3 sequence is 15 residues long. CDR3 amino acids: CASSGTSGGADTQYF. The CDR3 DNA reads as TGTGCCAGCAGTGGGACTAGCGGGGGGGCAGATACGCAGTATTTT.

This clonotype was counted at least ten times. A much more abundant neighbour one base away suggests this may be a read error. The chain carries TRBV4-1 and TRBJ2-5; D is perhaps TRBD2 (5 bases). Germline V gene lookup returns CDR1 MGHRA and CDR2 YSYEKL. V gave up 0 bases and J gave up 6 bases, with 20 bases separating them. The CDR3 sequence is 17 residues long. CDR3 sequence (DNA): TGCGCCAGCAGCCAAGATGGCGGAGGACGTGGATTGCAGACCCAGTACTTC. Translating gives CASSQDGGGRGLQTQYF.

This chain uses TRBV7-2 with TRBJ2-1, with TRBD2 matching over 14 bases. V trimming: 5 bases; J trimming: 10 bases; junction bases outside the gene matches: 13. From germline, CDR1 is SGHTA and CDR2 FQGNSA. The CDR3 covers 17 residues. This CDR3 is CASSQQGTSGGSYEQFF. As DNA, the CDR3 is TGTGCCAGCAGCCAACAGGGGACTAGCGGGGGCTCCTACGAGCAGTTCTTC.